This TCR beta chain originates from a study of response to subunit inactivated influenza vaccine. Whole-study findings and limits: The authors put forward the suggestion that each seasonal influenza vaccination may bring in only a limited number of new T cells.

V dropped 0 bases and J dropped 6; count of bases not matched to a gene: 4. The CDR3 extends over 15 amino acids. In germline, CDR1 is DFQATT, CDR2 SNEGSKA (reference sequence). TCRdb ran MiXCR on the RT-PCR reads and lists one entry per CDR3 protein. The data hold fewer than 600,000 distinct CDR3 sequences, with approximately 6.9% observed a single time. This clonotype was detected only a few times. What it binds is unknown. Sequenced here: PBMCs from blood, sampled 23 months after vaccination. The rearrangement joins TRBV20-1 to TRBJ2-7; 14 bases are a match to TRBD2. The receptor was derived from a man aged 45 to 70 who received an inactivated influenza vaccine. CDR3 coding DNA: TGCAGTGCTAGAGATGGGACTAGCGGGAGTGGCGAGCAGTACTTC. Protein: CSARDGTSGSGEQYF.